Listed below are T cell receptor beta chains from one sample, sequenced in a study of sequential checkpoint blockade in melanoma. Measured with immunoSEQ multiplex PCR; TCRdb has only the in-frame clones, and not every one. Of fewer than 25,000 clones in the sample, 75% to 90% were seen once. Sequenced material: CD8+ T cells sorted from blood (inferred from file names), taken from a patient given nivolumab and ipilimumab in sequence. All receptors derive from a human donor with melanoma. Each CDR3 is given with its conserved first and last residue. D genes are given only for firm matches. Size tells how often a clone was seen (once, few, many) or the class of an expanded clone, and some rows leave it out.

TRBV7-7	NA	NA	TRBJ1-4	CASSLGPGEKLFF	TGTGCTAGCAGCCTCGGACCAGGGGAAAAACTGTTTTTT
TRBV4-1	once	NA	TRBJ1-2	CASSRTGGGAYGYTF	TGCGCCAGCAGCCGAACCGGGGGGGGCGCTTATGGCTACACCTTC
TRBV4-3	NA	TRBD2	TRBJ2-7	CASSQDIAGGLYEQYF	TGCGCCAGCAGCCAAGATATAGCGGGAGGCCTCTACGAGCAGTACTTC
TRBV4-1	NA	NA	TRBJ1-6	CASSQGPISPLHF	TGCGCCAGCAGCCAAGGCCCTATATCACCCCTCCACTTT
TRBV28	NA	NA	TRBJ1-6	CASSPGALSPLHF	TGTGCCAGCAGTCCAGGGGCCCTTTCACCCCTCCACTTT
TRBV7-9	medium-sized	NA	TRBJ2-7	CASSLVSYEQYF	TGTGCCAGCAGCCTCGTCTCCTACGAGCAGTACTTC
TRBV5-6	NA	NA	TRBJ2-3	CASSLVKGAQYF	TGTGCCAGCAGCTTGGTCAAGGGGGCGCAGTATTTT
TRBV5-1	NA	TRBD1	TRBJ2-3	CASSPSPTGGGTDTQYF	TGCGCCAGCAGCCCCTCACCGACAGGGGGCGGCACAGATACGCAGTATTTT
TRBV7-9	NA	TRBD1	TRBJ2-5	CASSLGTGGRETQYF	TGTGCCAGCAGCTTAGGGACAGGGGGCCGGGAGACCCAGTACTTC
TRBV7-9	medium-sized	NA	TRBJ1-2	CASSLGGGDYGYTF	TGTGCCAGCAGCTTAGGTGGGGGCGACTATGGCTACACCTTC
TRBV2	NA	NA	TRBJ2-1	CAIPMGRGAYNEQFF	TGTGCCATCCCAATGGGCAGGGGGGCCTATAATGAGCAGTTCTTC
TRBV6-1	NA	NA	TRBJ2-7	CASSEDSSYEQYF	TGTGCCAGCAGTGAAGACAGCTCCTACGAGCAGTACTTC
TRBV7-6	NA	NA	TRBJ1-3	CASSLASEGSGNTIYF	TGTGCCAGCAGCTTAGCGTCTGAGGGATCGGGAAACACCATATATTTT
TRBV28	NA	TRBD1	TRBJ2-7	CASSPGTGYEQYF	TGTGCCAGCAGCCCCGGGACAGGCTACGAGCAGTACTTC
TRBV9	NA	TRBD1	TRBJ1-3	CASSVTPGTGGNTIYF	TGTGCCAGCAGCGTAACCCCCGGGACAGGTGGAAACACCATATATTTT
TRBV4-3	NA	NA	TRBJ2-5	CASSLVVAGLQETQYF	TGCGCCAGCAGCCTCGTAGTGGCGGGACTCCAAGAGACCCAGTACTTC
TRBV27	NA	TRBD1	TRBJ2-7	CASSLIAGTGGFYEQYF	TGTGCCAGCAGTTTGATCGCCGGGACAGGGGGCTTCTACGAGCAGTACTTC
TRBV4-2	NA	NA	TRBJ2-2	CASSQSSGSGDGELFF	TGTGCCAGCAGCCAATCCTCGGGGAGTGGGGACGGGGAGCTGTTTTTT
TRBV7-9	NA	TRBD1	TRBJ2-1	CASSFPRPGQGRHEQFF	TGTGCCAGCAGCTTTCCACGCCCGGGACAGGGGAGGCATGAGCAGTTCTTC
TRBV10-1	NA	NA	TRBJ2-7	CASSEFSESYEQYF	TGCGCCAGCAGTGAGTTTAGCGAATCCTACGAGCAGTACTTC